Listed below are T cell receptor beta chains from one sample, sequenced in a study of blood T cells in healthy people across ages. In TCRdb, the 5' RACE reads were re-called with MiXCR into one record per CDR3 protein. The data hold 1.8 million or so distinct CDR3 sequences, with around 40% observed a single time. Sequencing was done on a sample of blood. The receptors derive from a human donor in good health. Each CDR3 is given with its conserved first and last residue. The D gene is left open where the match is weak. Some rows mark clone size as missing; the rest say once, few, many or name a class of expanded clone.

clone size: .
V gene: TRBV5-1
J gene: TRBJ2-1
D gene: TRBD1
CDR3 DNA: TGCGCCAGCAGCTTGGCGACAGGGCCTAGCTACAATGAGCAGTTCTTC
CDR3 protein: CASSLATGPSYNEQFF

clone size: .
V gene: TRBV6-1
J gene: TRBJ2-7
D gene: .
CDR3 DNA: TGTGCCAGCAGTGTCAAGGGGCTCTCCTACGAGCAGTACTTC
CDR3 protein: CASSVKGLSYEQYF

clone size: few
V gene: TRBV20-1
J gene: TRBJ2-3
D gene: .
CDR3 DNA: TGCAGTGCTACCTCAGATACGCAGTATTTT
CDR3 protein: CSATSDTQYF

clone size: .
V gene: TRBV10-3
J gene: TRBJ2-7
D gene: .
CDR3 DNA: TGTCCCATCGTCGGGGCACTGAGCTCCTACGAGCAGTACTTC
CDR3 protein: CPIVGALSSYEQYF

clone size: .
V gene: TRBV12-3/TRBV12-4
J gene: TRBJ1-3
D gene: .
CDR3 DNA: TGTGCCAGCAGTTTAACAGAAGGAAACACCATATATTTT
CDR3 protein: CASSLTEGNTIYF

clone size: .
V gene: TRBV11-2
J gene: TRBJ2-5
D gene: TRBD2
CDR3 DNA: TGTGCCAGCAGCCCAGGACTAGCGAAACAAGAGACCCAGTACTTC
CDR3 protein: CASSPGLAKQETQYF

clone size: .
V gene: TRBV12-3/TRBV12-4
J gene: TRBJ1-1
D gene: .
CDR3 DNA: TGTGCCAGCAGTCCCCCGAGGACAGTAGAGAAAGCTTTCTTT
CDR3 protein: CASSPPRTVEKAFF

clone size: .
V gene: TRBV29-1
J gene: TRBJ1-1
D gene: .
CDR3 DNA: TGCAGCGTTGCGGCAGAAGTGACTGAAGCTTTCTTT
CDR3 protein: CSVAAEVTEAFF

clone size: .
V gene: TRBV5-1
J gene: TRBJ1-1
D gene: .
CDR3 DNA: TGCGCCAGCAGCTTCCAATTGACCAACACTGAAGCTTTCTTT
CDR3 protein: CASSFQLTNTEAFF

clone size: .
V gene: TRBV6-2/TRBV6-3
J gene: TRBJ2-5
D gene: .
CDR3 DNA: TGTGCCAGCAGTTCTCAGACTAGGGGAAAGACCCAGTACTTC
CDR3 protein: CASSSQTRGKTQYF

clone size: few
V gene: TRBV20-1
J gene: TRBJ2-5
D gene: TRBD2
CDR3 DNA: TGCAGTGCTAGAGAAGGGAGCGGGGGTCCGAGGGAGACCCAGTACTTC
CDR3 protein: CSAREGSGGPRETQYF

clone size: few
V gene: TRBV3-1
J gene: TRBJ1-5
D gene: TRBD1
CDR3 DNA: TGTGCCAGCAGCCAGACAGGGGGCTATCAGCCCCAGCATTTT
CDR3 protein: CASSQTGGYQPQHF

clone size: .
V gene: TRBV5-5
J gene: TRBJ1-5
D gene: .
CDR3 DNA: TGTGCCAGCAGCGCCCGAATGGGTCAGCCCCAGCATTTT
CDR3 protein: CASSARMGQPQHF

clone size: few
V gene: TRBV5-1
J gene: TRBJ2-5
D gene: TRBD2
CDR3 DNA: TGCGCCAGCAGCCGGGGGGTCAGAGAGACCCAGTACTTC
CDR3 protein: CASSRGVRETQYF

clone size: few
V gene: TRBV7-3
J gene: TRBJ2-1
D gene: TRBD1
CDR3 DNA: TGTGCCGGCTACAGAGAGGGACAGGGGTACAATGAGCAGTTCTTC
CDR3 protein: CAGYREGQGYNEQFF

clone size: .
V gene: TRBV7-3
J gene: TRBJ1-1
D gene: .
CDR3 DNA: TGTGCCAGCAGCTTAACGGGTCCCGCTACTGAAGCTTTCTTT
CDR3 protein: CASSLTGPATEAFF

clone size: .
V gene: TRBV29-1
J gene: TRBJ2-1
D gene: TRBD2
CDR3 DNA: TGCAGCGTAGACGGGGGGATTTCCTACAATGAGCAGTTCTTC
CDR3 protein: CSVDGGISYNEQFF

clone size: .
V gene: TRBV7-2
J gene: TRBJ1-2
D gene: .
CDR3 DNA: TGTGCCAGCAGCTCCAGCCCCTTCTCGCGCGAGCAGTTCTATGGCTACATCTTC
CDR3 protein: CASSSSPFSREQFYGYIF

clone size: few
V gene: TRBV4-3
J gene: TRBJ2-5
D gene: .
CDR3 DNA: TGCGCCAGCAGCCAAGAACCTTTCAGAGAGACCCAGTACTTC
CDR3 protein: CASSQEPFRETQYF

clone size: .
V gene: TRBV7-2
J gene: TRBJ2-6
D gene: TRBD1
CDR3 DNA: TGTGCCAGCAGCTTATCGACAGGGGCCCTTACGTCTGAGGCCAACGTCCTGACTTTC
CDR3 protein: CASSLSTGALTSEANVLTF

clone size: many
V gene: TRBV4-1
J gene: TRBJ2-6
D gene: .
CDR3 DNA: TGCGCCAGCAGCCGAGTTGTTAGCAAGGGGGCTGGGGCCAACGTCCTGACTTTC
CDR3 protein: CASSRVVSKGAGANVLTF

clone size: once
V gene: TRBV13
J gene: TRBJ2-3
D gene: TRBD2
CDR3 DNA: TGTGCCAGCAGCTCACGACTAGCGGGGGCCACGGGCACAGATACGCAGTATTTT
CDR3 protein: CASSSRLAGATGTDTQYF

clone size: .
V gene: TRBV12-3/TRBV12-4
J gene: TRBJ2-7
D gene: .
CDR3 DNA: TGTGCCAGCAGTGGGCCCAAGGGGGGAACCTACGAGCAGTACTTC
CDR3 protein: CASSGPKGGTYEQYF

clone size: .
V gene: TRBV28
J gene: TRBJ1-4
D gene: .
CDR3 DNA: TGTGCCAGCAGTTCGTTCCAGGGTGGGGGTGAAAAACTGTTTTTT
CDR3 protein: CASSSFQGGGEKLFF

clone size: few
V gene: TRBV5-1
J gene: TRBJ1-2
D gene: .
CDR3 DNA: TGCGCCAGCAGGACGACCCGGGACACCTATGGCTACACCTTC
CDR3 protein: CASRTTRDTYGYTF

clone size: few
V gene: TRBV9
J gene: TRBJ2-3
D gene: .
CDR3 DNA: TGTGCCAGCAGCCCCCGGGGTGGTGTTTTCACAGATACGCAGTATTTT
CDR3 protein: CASSPRGGVFTDTQYF

clone size: many
V gene: TRBV20-1
J gene: TRBJ2-1
D gene: .
CDR3 DNA: TGCAGTGCTCCCGGGCTTCCCGGGGAGCAGTTCTTC
CDR3 protein: CSAPGLPGEQFF

clone size: .
V gene: TRBV7-2
J gene: TRBJ2-7
D gene: TRBD1
CDR3 DNA: TGTGCCAGCAGCCGATTGGTGACAGGGTACGAGCAGTACTTC
CDR3 protein: CASSRLVTGYEQYF

clone size: .
V gene: TRBV20-1
J gene: TRBJ1-6
D gene: .
CDR3 DNA: TGCAGTGCTAGTTCAGGGTATAATTCACCCCTCCACTTT
CDR3 protein: CSASSGYNSPLHF

clone size: .
V gene: TRBV6-1
J gene: TRBJ2-6
D gene: .
CDR3 DNA: TGTGCCAGCAGTACCCGTCCAGGTATCCTCTCTGGGGCCAACGTCCTGACTTTC
CDR3 protein: CASSTRPGILSGANVLTF

clone size: many
V gene: TRBV7-2
J gene: TRBJ2-5
D gene: .
CDR3 DNA: TGTGCCAGCAGCACCTCCCCCCCAGAGACCCAGTACTTC
CDR3 protein: CASSTSPPETQYF

clone size: few
V gene: TRBV28
J gene: TRBJ2-3
D gene: .
CDR3 DNA: TGTGCCAGCGCTCTAGTGGGGCCGGGCACAGATACGCAGTATTTT
CDR3 protein: CASALVGPGTDTQYF

clone size: few
V gene: TRBV20-1
J gene: TRBJ2-1
D gene: TRBD1
CDR3 DNA: TGCAGTGCTACCGGACAGGCCGACAATGAGCAGTTCTTC
CDR3 protein: CSATGQADNEQFF

clone size: .
V gene: TRBV20-1
J gene: TRBJ2-3
D gene: TRBD2
CDR3 DNA: TGCAGTGCTATCCGCTCTAGCGGAGGCACAGATACGCAGTATTTT
CDR3 protein: CSAIRSSGGTDTQYF

clone size: once
V gene: TRBV5-1
J gene: TRBJ1-2
D gene: TRBD1
CDR3 DNA: TGCGCCAGCAGCGTATCCGGGACAGGGTCCCCAGCCTATGACTACACCTTC
CDR3 protein: CASSVSGTGSPAYDYTF

clone size: few
V gene: TRBV29-1
J gene: TRBJ2-1
D gene: .
CDR3 DNA: TGCAGCGTTGAATCGGTAGATGAGCAGTTCTTC
CDR3 protein: CSVESVDEQFF

clone size: few
V gene: TRBV2
J gene: TRBJ1-1
D gene: TRBD1
CDR3 DNA: TGTGCCAGCAGACTGGGACAGGGAAGCACTGAAGCTTTCTTT
CDR3 protein: CASRLGQGSTEAFF

clone size: .
V gene: TRBV29-1
J gene: TRBJ2-7
D gene: TRBD1
CDR3 DNA: TGCAGCGTTGAAATAGGGGGCAGGTACGAGCAGTACTTC
CDR3 protein: CSVEIGGRYEQYF

clone size: .
V gene: TRBV10-3
J gene: TRBJ1-5
D gene: .
CDR3 DNA: TGTGCCATCAGTGTTGAGAGATATCAGCCCCAGCATTTT
CDR3 protein: CAISVERYQPQHF

clone size: .
V gene: TRBV12-3/TRBV12-4
J gene: TRBJ2-3
D gene: .
CDR3 DNA: TGTGCCAGCAGTTCTCCGACAGCTAGCACAGATACGCAGTATTTT
CDR3 protein: CASSSPTASTDTQYF

clone size: few
V gene: TRBV28
J gene: TRBJ2-5
D gene: TRBD1
CDR3 DNA: TGTGCCAGCAGCGCAAGACAGGGGGCCCAAGAGACCCAGTACTTC
CDR3 protein: CASSARQGAQETQYF

clone size: .
V gene: TRBV12-3/TRBV12-4
J gene: TRBJ2-7
D gene: .
CDR3 DNA: TGTGCCAGCAGTCCGGGTGGGGATACCTCCTACGAGCAGTACTTC
CDR3 protein: CASSPGGDTSYEQYF

clone size: few
V gene: TRBV11-3
J gene: TRBJ1-2
D gene: .
CDR3 DNA: TGTGCCAGCAGTCTTGGAGGCAGCCCCTACTATGGCTACACCTTC
CDR3 protein: CASSLGGSPYYGYTF

clone size: few
V gene: TRBV7-9
J gene: TRBJ1-2
D gene: .
CDR3 DNA: TGTGCCAGCAGCTTAGGTCCGGATGGCTACACCTTC
CDR3 protein: CASSLGPDGYTF

clone size: .
V gene: TRBV7-3
J gene: TRBJ2-1
D gene: TRBD2
CDR3 DNA: TGTGCCAGCAGCTCTGGACTAGCGGGGGTCGGCGCTGAGCAGTTCTTC
CDR3 protein: CASSSGLAGVGAEQFF

clone size: .
V gene: TRBV13
J gene: TRBJ2-7
D gene: TRBD2
CDR3 DNA: TGTGCCAGCAGCTTAAATCGCGGGGGGTCCGTCGAGCAGTACTTC
CDR3 protein: CASSLNRGGSVEQYF

clone size: .
V gene: TRBV24-1
J gene: TRBJ2-5
D gene: .
CDR3 DNA: TGTGCCACCAGTGATTCGACCTTAGAAGAGGAGACCCAGTACTTC
CDR3 protein: CATSDSTLEEETQYF

clone size: .
V gene: TRBV12-3/TRBV12-4
J gene: TRBJ1-5
D gene: .
CDR3 DNA: TGTGCCAGCAGAGGACAAAGCAATCAGCCCCAGCATTTT
CDR3 protein: CASRGQSNQPQHF